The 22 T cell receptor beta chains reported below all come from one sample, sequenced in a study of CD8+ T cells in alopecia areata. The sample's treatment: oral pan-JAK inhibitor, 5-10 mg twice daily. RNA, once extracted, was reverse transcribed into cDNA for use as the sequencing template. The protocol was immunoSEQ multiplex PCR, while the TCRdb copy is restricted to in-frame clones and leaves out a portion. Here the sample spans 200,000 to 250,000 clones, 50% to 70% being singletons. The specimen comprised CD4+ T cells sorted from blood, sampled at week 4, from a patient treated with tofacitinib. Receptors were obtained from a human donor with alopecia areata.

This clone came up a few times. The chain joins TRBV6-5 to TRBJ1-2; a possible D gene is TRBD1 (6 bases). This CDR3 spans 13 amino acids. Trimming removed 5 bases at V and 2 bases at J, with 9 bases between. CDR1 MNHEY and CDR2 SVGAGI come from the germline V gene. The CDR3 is CASSRQGNYGYTF. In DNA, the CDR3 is TGTGCCAGCAGTCGGCAGGGGAACTATGGCTACACCTTC.

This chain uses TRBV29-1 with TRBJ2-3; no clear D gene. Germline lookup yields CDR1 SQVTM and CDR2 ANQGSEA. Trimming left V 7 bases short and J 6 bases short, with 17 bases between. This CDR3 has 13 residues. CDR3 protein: CSAVPSMEDTQYF. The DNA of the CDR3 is TGCAGCGCTGTCCCCTCCATGGAGGATACGCAGTATTTT.

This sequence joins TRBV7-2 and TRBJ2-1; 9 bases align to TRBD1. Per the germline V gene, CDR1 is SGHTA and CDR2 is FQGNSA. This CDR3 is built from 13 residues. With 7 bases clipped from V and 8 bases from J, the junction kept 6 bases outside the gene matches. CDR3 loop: CASTGQGSHEQFF. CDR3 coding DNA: TGTGCCAGCACCGGACAGGGGTCCCATGAGCAGTTCTTC.

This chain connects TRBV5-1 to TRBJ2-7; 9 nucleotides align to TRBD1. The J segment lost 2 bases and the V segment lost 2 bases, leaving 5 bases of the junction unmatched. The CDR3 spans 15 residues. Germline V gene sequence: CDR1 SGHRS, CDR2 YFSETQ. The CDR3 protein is CASSFGTGNPYEQYF. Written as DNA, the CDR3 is TGCGCCAGCAGCTTTGGGACAGGGAACCCCTACGAGCAGTACTTC.

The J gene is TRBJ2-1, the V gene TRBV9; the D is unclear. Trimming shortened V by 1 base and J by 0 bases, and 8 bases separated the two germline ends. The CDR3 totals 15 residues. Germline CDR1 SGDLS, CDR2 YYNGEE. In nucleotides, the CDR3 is TGTGCCAGCAGCGTATCGGCAAGCTCCTACAATGAGCAGTTCTTC. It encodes CASSVSASSYNEQFF. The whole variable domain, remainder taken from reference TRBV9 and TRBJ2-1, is DSGVTQTPKHLITATGQRVTLRCSPRSGDLSVYWYQQSLDQGLQFLIQYYNGEERAKGNILERFSAQQFPDLHSELNLSSLELGDSALYFCASSVSASSYNEQFFGPGTRLTVL.

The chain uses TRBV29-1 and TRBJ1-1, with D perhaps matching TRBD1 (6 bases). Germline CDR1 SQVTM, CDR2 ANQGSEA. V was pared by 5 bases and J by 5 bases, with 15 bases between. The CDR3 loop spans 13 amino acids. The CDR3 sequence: CSVHRDKGTEAFF. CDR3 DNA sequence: TGCAGCGTTCACCGGGACAAAGGGACTGAAGCTTTCTTT.

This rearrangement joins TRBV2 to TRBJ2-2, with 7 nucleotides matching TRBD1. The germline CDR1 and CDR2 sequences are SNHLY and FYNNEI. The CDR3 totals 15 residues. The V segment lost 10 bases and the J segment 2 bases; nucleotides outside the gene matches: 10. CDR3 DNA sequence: TGTGCCACTACCCGAGGGACAGACAACACCGGGGAGCTGTTTTTT. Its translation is CATTRGTDNTGELFF. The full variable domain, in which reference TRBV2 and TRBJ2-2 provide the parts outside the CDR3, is EPEVTQTPSHQVTQMGQEVILRCVPISNHLYFYWYRQILGQKVEFLVSFYNNEISEKSEIFDDQFSVERPDGSNFTLKIRSTKLEDSAMYFCATTRGTDNTGELFFGEGSRLTVL.

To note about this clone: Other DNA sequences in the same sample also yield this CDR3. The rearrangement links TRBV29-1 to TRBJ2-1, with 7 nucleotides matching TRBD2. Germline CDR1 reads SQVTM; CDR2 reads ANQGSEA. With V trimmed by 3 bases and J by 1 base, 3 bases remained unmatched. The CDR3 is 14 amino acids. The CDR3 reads CSVDKRGSYNEQFF. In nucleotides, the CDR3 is TGCAGCGTTGACAAGCGGGGATCCTACAATGAGCAGTTCTTC.

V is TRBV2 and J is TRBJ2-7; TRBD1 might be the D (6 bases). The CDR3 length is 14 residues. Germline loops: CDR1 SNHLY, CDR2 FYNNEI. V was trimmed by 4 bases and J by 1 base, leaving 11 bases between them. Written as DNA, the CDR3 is TGTGCCAGCAGTGGGGACACCGTATCCTACGAGCAGTACTTC. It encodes CASSGDTVSYEQYF.

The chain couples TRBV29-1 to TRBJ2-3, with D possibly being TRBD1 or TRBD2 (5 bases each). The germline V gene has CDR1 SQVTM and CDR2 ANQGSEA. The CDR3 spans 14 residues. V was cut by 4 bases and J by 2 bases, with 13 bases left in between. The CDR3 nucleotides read TGCAGCGTTGGAGGGGCTTTGACCACAGATACGCAGTATTTT. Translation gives CSVGGALTTDTQYF.

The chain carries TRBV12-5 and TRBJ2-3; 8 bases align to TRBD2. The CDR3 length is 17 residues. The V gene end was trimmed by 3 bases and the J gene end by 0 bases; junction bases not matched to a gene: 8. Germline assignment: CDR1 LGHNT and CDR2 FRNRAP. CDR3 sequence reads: CASGFGELAASTDTQYF. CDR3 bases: TGTGCTAGTGGTTTTGGGGAACTAGCGGCTAGCACAGATACGCAGTATTTT. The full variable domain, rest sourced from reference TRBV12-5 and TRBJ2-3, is DARVTQTPRHKVTEMGQEVTMRCQPILGHNTVFWYRQTMMQGLELLAYFRNRAPLDDSGMPKDRFSAEMPDATLATLKIQPSEPRDSAVYFCASGFGELAASTDTQYFGPGTRLTVL.

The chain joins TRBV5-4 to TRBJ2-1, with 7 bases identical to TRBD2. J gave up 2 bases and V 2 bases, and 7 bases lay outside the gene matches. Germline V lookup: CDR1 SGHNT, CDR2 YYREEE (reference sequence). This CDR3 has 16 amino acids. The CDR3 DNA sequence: TGTGCCAGCAGCTTACTTTCGGGGGGACCCTACAATGAGCAGTTCTTC. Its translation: CASSLLSGGPYNEQFF.

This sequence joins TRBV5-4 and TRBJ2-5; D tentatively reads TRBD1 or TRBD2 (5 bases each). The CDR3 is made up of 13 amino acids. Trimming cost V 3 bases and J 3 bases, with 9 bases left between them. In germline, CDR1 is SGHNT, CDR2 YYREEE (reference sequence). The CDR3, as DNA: TGTGCCAGCAGCTGGGGACCCGAAGAGACCCAGTACTTC. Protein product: CASSWGPEETQYF.

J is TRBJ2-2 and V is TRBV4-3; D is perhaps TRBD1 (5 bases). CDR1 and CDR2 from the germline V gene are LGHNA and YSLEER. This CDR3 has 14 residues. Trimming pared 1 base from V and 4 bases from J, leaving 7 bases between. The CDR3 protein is CASSQGQFTGELFF. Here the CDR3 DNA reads TGCGCCAGCAGCCAAGGACAGTTCACCGGGGAGCTGTTTTTT.

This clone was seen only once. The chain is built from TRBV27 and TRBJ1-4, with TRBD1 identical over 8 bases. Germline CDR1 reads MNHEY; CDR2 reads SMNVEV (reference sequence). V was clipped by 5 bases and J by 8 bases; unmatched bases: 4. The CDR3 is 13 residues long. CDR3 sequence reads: CASSTRTGEKLFF. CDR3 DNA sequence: TGTGCCAGCAGTACACGGACAGGGGAAAAACTGTTTTTT.

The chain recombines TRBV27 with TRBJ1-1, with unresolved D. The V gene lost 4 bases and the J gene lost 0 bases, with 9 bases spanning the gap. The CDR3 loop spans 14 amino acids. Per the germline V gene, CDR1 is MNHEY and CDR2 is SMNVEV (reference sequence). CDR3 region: CASSSRLMNTEAFF. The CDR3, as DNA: TGTGCCAGCAGTTCCCGGCTTATGAACACTGAAGCTTTCTTT.

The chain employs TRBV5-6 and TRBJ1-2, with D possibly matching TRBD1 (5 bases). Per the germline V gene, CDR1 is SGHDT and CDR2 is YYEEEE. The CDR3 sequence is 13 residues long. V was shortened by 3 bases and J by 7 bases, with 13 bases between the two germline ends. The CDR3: CASSWAGGAGYTF. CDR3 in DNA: TGTGCCAGCAGCTGGGCCGGAGGGGCTGGCTACACCTTC.

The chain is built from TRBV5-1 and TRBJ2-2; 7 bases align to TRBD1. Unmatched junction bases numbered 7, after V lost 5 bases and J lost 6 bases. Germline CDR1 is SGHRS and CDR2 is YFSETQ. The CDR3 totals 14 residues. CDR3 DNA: TGCGCCAGCAGGGTCCAGGGGGACCCCGGGGAGCTGTTTTTT. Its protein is CASRVQGDPGELFF.

Here the CDR3 DNA reads TGTGCCGGGACAGGCCAAACGAACACTGAAGCTTTCTTT. Translating gives CAGTGQTNTEAFF. This chain links TRBV30 with TRBJ1-1, with TRBD1 matching over 8 bases. This CDR3 has 13 residues. J was trimmed by 1 base and V by 8 bases; bases with no gene match: 6. Germline V gene sequence: CDR1 GTSNPN, CDR2 SVGIG (reference sequence).

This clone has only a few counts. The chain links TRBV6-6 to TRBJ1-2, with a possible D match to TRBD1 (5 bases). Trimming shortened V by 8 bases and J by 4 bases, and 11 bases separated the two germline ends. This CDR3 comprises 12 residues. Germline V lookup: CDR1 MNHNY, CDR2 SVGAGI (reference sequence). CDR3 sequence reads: CASDGGTYGYTF. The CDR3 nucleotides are TGTGCCAGCGATGGGGGGACCTATGGCTACACCTTC.

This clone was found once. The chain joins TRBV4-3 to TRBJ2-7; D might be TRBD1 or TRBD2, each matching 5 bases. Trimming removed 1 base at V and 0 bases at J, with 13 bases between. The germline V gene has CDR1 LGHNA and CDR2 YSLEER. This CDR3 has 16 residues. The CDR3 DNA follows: TGCGCCAGCAGCCAAGCCTGGGACGGAGTCTCCTACGAGCAGTACTTC. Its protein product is CASSQAWDGVSYEQYF.

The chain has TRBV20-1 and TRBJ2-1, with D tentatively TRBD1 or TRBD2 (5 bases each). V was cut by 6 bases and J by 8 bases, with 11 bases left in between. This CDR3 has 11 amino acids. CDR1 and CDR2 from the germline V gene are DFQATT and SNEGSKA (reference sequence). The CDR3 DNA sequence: TGCAGTGCCCCCCGAGGGGATGAGCAGTTCTTC. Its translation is CSAPRGDEQFF.